The clone carrying this T cell receptor beta chain was counted many times. Using RNA transcripts as the source, TCR beta CDR3 regions were amplified. The study used the HTBI primer set for a first-round RT-PCR of the TCR CDR3. TCRdb fed the multiplex PCR reads into MiXCR, producing one record per CDR3 protein. The table records around 660,000 distinct CDR3 sequences, 45% of them present only once. This entry belongs to a study of T cells in Graves' hyperthyroidism and ophthalmopathy. The study excluded patients with uncontrolled infection, other autoimmune disease, pregnancy or lactation. Diagnosing involved the use of clinical symptoms, serum thyroxine and TRAb, thyroid ultrasound and orbital computed tomography. The germline V gene has CDR1 KGHDR and CDR2 SFDVKD. The germline V and J ends were trimmed by 0 bases and 7 bases, with 15 bases remaining between them. CDR3 length equals 16 residues.

Input material: peripheral blood or thyroid tissue (not recorded which). This chain connects TRBV24-1 to TRBJ1-5, with D hard to call. This clonotype was sampled from an adult man with Graves' disease, either hyperthyroidism or ophthalmopathy (not recorded which). CDR3 residues: CATSDLHLVLKQPQHF. CDR3 nucleotide sequence: TGTGCCACCAGTGATTTGCACCTGGTTCTAAAACAGCCCCAGCATTTT.